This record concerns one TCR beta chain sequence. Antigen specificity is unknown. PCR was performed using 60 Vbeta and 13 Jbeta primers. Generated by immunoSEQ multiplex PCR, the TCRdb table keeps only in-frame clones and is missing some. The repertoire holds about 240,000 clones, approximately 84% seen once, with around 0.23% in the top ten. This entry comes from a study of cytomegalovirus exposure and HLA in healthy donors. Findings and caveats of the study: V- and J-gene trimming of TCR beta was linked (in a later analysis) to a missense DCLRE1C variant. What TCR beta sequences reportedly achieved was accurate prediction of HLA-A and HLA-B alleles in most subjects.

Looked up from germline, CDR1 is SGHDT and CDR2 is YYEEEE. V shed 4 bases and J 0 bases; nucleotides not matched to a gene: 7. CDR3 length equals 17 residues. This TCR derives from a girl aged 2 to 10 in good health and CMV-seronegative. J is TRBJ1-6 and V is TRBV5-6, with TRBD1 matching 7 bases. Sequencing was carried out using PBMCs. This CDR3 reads CASSSSGTVSYNSPLHF. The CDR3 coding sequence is TGTGCCAGCAGCAGCTCCGGGACAGTCTCCTATAATTCACCCCTCCACTTT.